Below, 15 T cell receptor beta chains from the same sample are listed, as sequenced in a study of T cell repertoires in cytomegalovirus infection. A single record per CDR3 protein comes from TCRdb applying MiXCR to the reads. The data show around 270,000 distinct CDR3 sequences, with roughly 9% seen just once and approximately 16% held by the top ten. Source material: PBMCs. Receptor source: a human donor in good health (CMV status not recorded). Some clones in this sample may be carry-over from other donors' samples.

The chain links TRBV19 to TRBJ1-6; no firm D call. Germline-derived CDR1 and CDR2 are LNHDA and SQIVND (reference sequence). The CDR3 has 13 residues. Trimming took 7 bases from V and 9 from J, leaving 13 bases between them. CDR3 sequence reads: CASKPLEPSPLHF. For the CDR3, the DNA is TGTGCCAGTAAACCCCTCGAGCCTTCACCCCTCCACTTT.

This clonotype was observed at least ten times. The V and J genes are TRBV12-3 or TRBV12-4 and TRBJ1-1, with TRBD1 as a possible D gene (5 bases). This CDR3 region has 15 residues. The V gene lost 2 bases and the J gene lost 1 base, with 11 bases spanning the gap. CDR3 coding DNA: TGTGCCAGCAGTTTAAGGACGACAGCGAACACTGAAGCTTTCTTT. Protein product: CASSLRTTANTEAFF.

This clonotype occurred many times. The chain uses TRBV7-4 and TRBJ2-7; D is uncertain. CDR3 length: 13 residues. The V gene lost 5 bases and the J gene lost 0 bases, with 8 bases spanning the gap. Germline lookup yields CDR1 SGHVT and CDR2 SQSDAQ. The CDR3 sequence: CASSPSGSYEQYF. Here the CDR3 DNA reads TGTGCCAGCAGCCCCTCGGGCTCCTACGAGCAGTACTTC.

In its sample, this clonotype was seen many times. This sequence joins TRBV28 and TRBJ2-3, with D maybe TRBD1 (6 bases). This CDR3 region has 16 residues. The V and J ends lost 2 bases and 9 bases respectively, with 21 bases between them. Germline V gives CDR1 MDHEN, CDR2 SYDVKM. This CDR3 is CASSLNKLGGAATQYF. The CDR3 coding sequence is TGTGCCAGCAGTTTAAACAAATTAGGGGGTGCGGCAACGCAGTATTTT.

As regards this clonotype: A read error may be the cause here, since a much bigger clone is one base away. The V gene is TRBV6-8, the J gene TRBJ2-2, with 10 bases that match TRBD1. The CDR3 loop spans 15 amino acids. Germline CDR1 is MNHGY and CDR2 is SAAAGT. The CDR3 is CASSTRQGAAGELLF. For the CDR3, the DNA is TGTGCCAGCAGTACCAGACAGGGGGCTGCCGGGGAGCTGCTTTTT.

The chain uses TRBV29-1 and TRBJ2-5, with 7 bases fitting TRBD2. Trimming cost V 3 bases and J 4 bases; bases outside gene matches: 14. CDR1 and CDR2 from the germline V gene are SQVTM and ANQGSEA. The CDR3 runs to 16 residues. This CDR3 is CSVEGNYAGERETQYF. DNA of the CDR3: TGCAGCGTTGAGGGCAATTATGCGGGGGAGAGAGAGACCCAGTACTTC.

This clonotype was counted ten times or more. This chain's CDR3 is CASSSFRTTDTQYF. CDR3 nucleotides: TGTGCCAGCAGCTCGTTTCGCACAACAGATACGCAGTATTTT. The chain uses TRBV7-8 and TRBJ2-3; D gene unclear. The CDR3 runs 14 residues. The V end was cut by 4 bases, the J end by 3 bases, with 11 bases between. The germline V gene has CDR1 SGHVS and CDR2 FQNEAQ. Looking up the rest from reference TRBV7-8 and TRBJ2-3 gives the full variable domain: GAGVSQSPRYKVAKRGQDVALRCDPISGHVSLFWYQQALGQGPEFLTYFQNEAQLDKSGLPSDRFFAERPEGSVSTLKIQRTQQEDSAVYLCASSSFRTTDTQYFGPGTRLTVL.

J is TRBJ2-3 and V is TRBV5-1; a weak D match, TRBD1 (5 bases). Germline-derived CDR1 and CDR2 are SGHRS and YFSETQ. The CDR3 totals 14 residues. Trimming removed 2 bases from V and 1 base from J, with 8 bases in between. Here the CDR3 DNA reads TGCGCCAGCAGCTTCCAGGGCCGCACAGATACGCAGTATTTT. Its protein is CASSFQGRTDTQYF.

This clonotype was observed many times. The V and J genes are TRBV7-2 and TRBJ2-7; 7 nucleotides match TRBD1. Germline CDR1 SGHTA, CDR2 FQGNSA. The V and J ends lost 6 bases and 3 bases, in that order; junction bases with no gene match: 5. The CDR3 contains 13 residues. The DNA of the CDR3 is TGTGCCAGCAGAGGTAGACAGGGCTACGAGCAGTACTTC. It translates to CASRGRQGYEQYF. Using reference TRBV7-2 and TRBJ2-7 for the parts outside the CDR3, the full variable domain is GAGVSQSPSNKVTEKGKDVELRCDPISGHTALYWYRQSLGQGLEFLIYFQGNSAPDKSGLPSDRFSAERTGGSVSTLTIQRTQQEDSAVYLCASRGRQGYEQYFGPGTRLTVT.

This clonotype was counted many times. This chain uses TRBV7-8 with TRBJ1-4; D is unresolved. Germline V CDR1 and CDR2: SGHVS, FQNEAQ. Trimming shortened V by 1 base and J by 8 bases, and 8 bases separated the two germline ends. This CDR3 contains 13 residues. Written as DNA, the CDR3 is TGTGCCAGCAGCTTAGTCCCTGGGGAAAAACTGTTTTTT. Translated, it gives CASSLVPGEKLFF. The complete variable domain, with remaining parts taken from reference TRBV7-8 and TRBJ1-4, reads GAGVSQSPRYKVAKRGQDVALRCDPISGHVSLFWYQQALGQGPEFLTYFQNEAQLDKSGLPSDRFFAERPEGSVSTLKIQRTQQEDSAVYLCASSLVPGEKLFFGSGTQLSVL.

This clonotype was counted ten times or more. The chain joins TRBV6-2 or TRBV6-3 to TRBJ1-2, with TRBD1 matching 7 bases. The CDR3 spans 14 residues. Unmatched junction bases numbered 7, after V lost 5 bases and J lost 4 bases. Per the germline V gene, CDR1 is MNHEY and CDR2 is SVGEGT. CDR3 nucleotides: TGTGCCAGCAGTCGACAGGGAATTTCCTATGGCTACACCTTC. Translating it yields CASSRQGISYGYTF.

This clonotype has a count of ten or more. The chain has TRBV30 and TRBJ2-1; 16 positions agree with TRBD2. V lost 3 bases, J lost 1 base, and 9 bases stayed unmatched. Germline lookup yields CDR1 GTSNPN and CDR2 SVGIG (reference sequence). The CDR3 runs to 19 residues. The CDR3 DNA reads TGTGCCTGGAGCCAGGGGACTAGCGGGAGGGTAGTGTCCTACAATGAGCAGTTCTTC. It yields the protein CAWSQGTSGRVVSYNEQFF.

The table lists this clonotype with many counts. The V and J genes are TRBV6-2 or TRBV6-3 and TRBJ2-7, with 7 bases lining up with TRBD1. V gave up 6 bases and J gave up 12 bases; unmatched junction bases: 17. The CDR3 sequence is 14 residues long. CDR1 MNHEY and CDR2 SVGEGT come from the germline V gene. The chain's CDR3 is CASSSAGDSDPRYF. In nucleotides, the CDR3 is TGTGCCAGCAGCTCTGCAGGGGACAGCGATCCTCGGTACTTC.

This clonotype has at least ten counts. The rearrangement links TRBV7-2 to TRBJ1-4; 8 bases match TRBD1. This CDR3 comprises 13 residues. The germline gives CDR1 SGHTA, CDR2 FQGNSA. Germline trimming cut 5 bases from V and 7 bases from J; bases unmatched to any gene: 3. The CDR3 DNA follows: TGTGCCAGCAGCCAAGGACAGGGTGAAAAACTGTTTTTT. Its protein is CASSQGQGEKLFF.

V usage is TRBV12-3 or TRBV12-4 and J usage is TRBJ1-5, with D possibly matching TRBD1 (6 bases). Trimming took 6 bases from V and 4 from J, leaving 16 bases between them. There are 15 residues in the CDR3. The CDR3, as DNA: TGTGCCAGCAGCCGCCGGGACAAGACAAATCAGCCCCAGCATTTT. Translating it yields CASSRRDKTNQPQHF.